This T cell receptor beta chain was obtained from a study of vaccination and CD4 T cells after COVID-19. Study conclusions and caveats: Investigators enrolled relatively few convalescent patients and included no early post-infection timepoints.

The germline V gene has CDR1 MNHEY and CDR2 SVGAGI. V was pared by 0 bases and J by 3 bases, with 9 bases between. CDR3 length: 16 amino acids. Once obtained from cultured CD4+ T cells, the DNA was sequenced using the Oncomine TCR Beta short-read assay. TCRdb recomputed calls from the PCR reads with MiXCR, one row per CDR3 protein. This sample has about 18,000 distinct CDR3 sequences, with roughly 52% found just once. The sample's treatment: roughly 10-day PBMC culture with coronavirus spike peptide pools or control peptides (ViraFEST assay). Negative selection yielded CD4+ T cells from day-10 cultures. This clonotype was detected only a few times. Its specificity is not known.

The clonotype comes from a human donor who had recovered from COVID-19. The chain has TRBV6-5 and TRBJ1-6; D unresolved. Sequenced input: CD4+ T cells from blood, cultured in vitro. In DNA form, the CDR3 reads TGTGCCAGCAGTTACTCGATTGGCTTCTATAATTCACCCCTCCACTTT. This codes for CASSYSIGFYNSPLHF.